The 32 T cell receptor beta chains reported below all come from one sample, sequenced in a study of neoadjuvant anti-PD-1 for oral cavity cancer. Described time point: after neoadjuvant nivolumab, at surgical resection. Method: immunoSEQ multiplex PCR; TCRdb's copy keeps in-frame clones and lacks some. The top ten hold roughly 3% of the sample, which has around 13,000 clones, roughly 70% seen once. The sequencing used PBMCs, collected after nivolumab (anti-PD-1) treatment. The source is a person aged 35-79 years with oral cavity squamous cell carcinoma.

The chain carries TRBV19 and TRBJ2-2, with D uncertain. The germline gives CDR1 LNHDA, CDR2 SQIVND (reference sequence). The V end lost 4 bases, the J end lost 3 bases, and 6 bases lay between the germline ends. The CDR3 contains 13 residues. CDR3 in DNA: TGTGCCAGTAGTACACAGTACACCGGGGAGCTGTTTTTT. Protein: CASSTQYTGELFF.

The chain combines TRBV27 with TRBJ2-1, with TRBD2 as a possible D gene (7 bases). This CDR3 is 16 amino acids long. The V gene lost 6 bases and the J gene lost 0 bases, with 15 bases spanning the gap. Germline loops: CDR1 MNHEY, CDR2 SMNVEV (reference sequence). This CDR3 is CASRHLGGASYNEQFF. For the CDR3, the DNA is TGTGCCAGCAGGCATCTTGGGGGGGCCTCCTACAATGAGCAGTTCTTC.

This chain connects TRBV27 to TRBJ2-7, with 7 bases that match TRBD2. The CDR3 totals 15 residues. V trimming: 5 bases; J trimming: 0 bases; junction bases outside the gene matches: 7. The germline V gene has CDR1 MNHEY and CDR2 SMNVEV (reference sequence). Written as DNA, the CDR3 is TGTGCCAGCAGTCCCACGGGGGGATACTCCTACGAGCAGTACTTC. Residues: CASSPTGGYSYEQYF.

The chain uses TRBV7-2 and TRBJ1-5; TRBD1 matches at 8 bases. V lost 0 bases to trimming and J lost 6 bases; unmatched junction nucleotides: 7. Germline CDR1 reads SGHTA; CDR2 reads FQGNSA. The CDR3 length is 16 residues. The CDR3 loop reads CASSLAGTGGSQPQHF. In nucleotides, the CDR3 is TGTGCCAGCAGCTTAGCCGGGACAGGCGGTAGTCAGCCCCAGCATTTT.

This clone was observed once. The CDR3 protein is CAWSPPSREGVNEQFF. The CDR3 bases are TGTGCCTGGAGTCCGCCCTCGCGGGAGGGGGTCAATGAGCAGTTCTTC. The genes are TRBV30 and TRBJ2-1, with 9 nucleotides matching TRBD2. There are 16 residues in the CDR3. CDR1 GTSNPN and CDR2 SVGIG come from the germline V gene (reference sequence). V was clipped by 2 bases and J by 6 bases; unmatched bases: 11.

V usage is TRBV5-1 and J usage is TRBJ2-7, with D possibly matching TRBD1 (5 bases). CDR3 size: 12 residues. Trimming shortened V by 4 bases and J by 5 bases, and 10 bases separated the two germline ends. The germline gives CDR1 SGHRS, CDR2 YFSETQ. As DNA, the CDR3 is TGCGCCAGCAGCCTCCAGGGCAACGAGCAGTACTTC. This sequence encodes CASSLQGNEQYF. Drawing the rest from reference TRBV5-1 and TRBJ2-7, the complete variable domain is KAGVTQTPRYLIKTRGQQVTLSCSPISGHRSVSWYQQTPGQGLQFLFEYFSETQRNKGNFPGRFSGRQFSNSRSEMNVSTLELGDSALYLCASSLQGNEQYFGPGTRLTVT.

The chain has TRBV11-2 and TRBJ2-7; the match to TRBD2 covers 10 bases. The junction had 4 bases not matched to a gene; V was cut back by 0 bases and J by 5 bases. The CDR3 runs to 15 residues. The germline V gene has CDR1 SGHAT and CDR2 FQNNGV. The CDR3, as DNA: TGTGCCAGCAGCTTAGATCTAGCGGGAGCGGACGAGCAGTACTTC. Its protein product is CASSLDLAGADEQYF.

Here the CDR3 DNA reads TGTGCCAGCAGCAACAGGGGGCCGCGCGAGCAGTACTTC. Amino acid sequence: CASSNRGPREQYF. The chain joins TRBV28 to TRBJ2-7; TRBD1 agrees at 9 bases. The V gene end was trimmed by 6 bases and the J gene end by 6 bases; junction bases not matched to a gene: 6. CDR1 and CDR2 (germline): MDHEN, SYDVKM. This CDR3 has 13 amino acids.

Only one count was recorded for this clone. The V call is TRBV6-5, the J call TRBJ2-1; D is uncertain. Trimming shortened V by 7 bases and J by 4 bases, and 17 bases separated the two germline ends. Germline CDR1 and CDR2: MNHEY and SVGAGI. The CDR3 extends over 15 amino acids. CDR3 bases: TGTGCCAGCACCCCCCGCTGGCGGAAATACAATGAGCAGTTCTTC. Encoded protein: CASTPRWRKYNEQFF.

The chain uses TRBV10-1 and TRBJ2-7, with 11 bases lining up with TRBD1. With 6 bases clipped from V and 3 bases from J, the junction kept 7 bases outside the gene matches. The CDR3 spans 15 residues. In germline, CDR1 is WNHNN, CDR2 SYGVQD (reference sequence). CDR3 residues: CASSSGTGGIYEQYF. The DNA for the CDR3 is TGCGCCAGCAGCTCTGGGACAGGGGGAATCTACGAGCAGTACTTC.

This clone has only one observation. V gene TRBV5-1 combines with J gene TRBJ2-1; 12 bases map to TRBD1. V was clipped by 5 bases and J by 8 bases; unmatched bases: 5. The CDR3 runs to 14 residues. CDR1 and CDR2 (germline): SGHRS, YFSETQ. DNA of the CDR3: TGCGCCAGCAGTCAAGGGACAGGGGGCCATGAGCAGTTCTTC. Protein sequence: CASSQGTGGHEQFF. Looking up the rest from reference TRBV5-1 and TRBJ2-1 gives the full variable domain: KAGVTQTPRYLIKTRGQQVTLSCSPISGHRSVSWYQQTPGQGLQFLFEYFSETQRNKGNFPGRFSGRQFSNSRSEMNVSTLELGDSALYLCASSQGTGGHEQFFGPGTRLTVL.

This sequence joins TRBV9 and TRBJ1-5; D remains ambiguous. CDR1 is SGDLS and CDR2 is YYNGEE in the germline V gene. V was clipped by 1 base and J by 0 bases, with 5 bases between them. The CDR3 is made up of 14 amino acids. The CDR3 sequence is CASSVSYSNQPQHF. The DNA for the CDR3 is TGTGCCAGCAGCGTAAGTTATAGCAATCAGCCCCAGCATTTT.

The rearrangement joins TRBV10-1 to TRBJ2-5; 8 bases are a match to TRBD1. There are 13 residues in the CDR3. Trimming cost V 6 bases and J 4 bases; bases outside gene matches: 4. Germline V CDR1 and CDR2: WNHNN, SYGVQD (reference sequence). CDR3 sequence: CASSLGTGETQYF. The CDR3 DNA follows: TGCGCCAGCAGCTTGGGGACAGGAGAGACCCAGTACTTC.

The chain couples TRBV9 to TRBJ2-1, with D possibly TRBD2 on 5 matching bases. Trimming removed 0 bases at V and 6 bases at J, with 10 bases between. Germline-derived CDR1 and CDR2 are SGDLS and YYNGEE. The CDR3 spans 14 residues. The CDR3 loop reads CASSVAGSANEQFF. In nucleotides, the CDR3 is TGTGCCAGCAGCGTAGCCGGTAGCGCCAATGAGCAGTTCTTC.

This clone was counted between two and nine times. The chain has TRBV6-6 and TRBJ1-1, with D possibly TRBD1 on 5 matching bases. The CDR3 has 14 amino acids. CDR1 is MNHNY, CDR2 SVGAGI, per germline (reference sequence). The V and J ends lost 5 bases and 5 bases respectively, with 15 bases between them. The CDR3 here is CASSTGGRGTEAFF. DNA for the CDR3: TGTGCCAGCAGTACCGGGGGTCGAGGAACTGAAGCTTTCTTT.

This sequence joins TRBV30 and TRBJ2-3, with 7 bases fitting TRBD1. The germline gives CDR1 GTSNPN, CDR2 SVGIG (reference sequence). The V and J ends lost 3 bases and 0 bases, in that order; junction bases with no gene match: 6. This CDR3 is built from 15 residues. The CDR3 nucleotides are TGTGCCTGGAGCTTGACAGGGAGCAGCACAGATACGCAGTATTTT. It is translated as CAWSLTGSSTDTQYF.

This clone was picked up a small number of times. The CDR3 loop is CASSQAETEEDTEAFF. CDR3 coding DNA: TGCGCCAGCAGCCAGGCCGAGACAGAGGAGGACACTGAAGCTTTCTTT. The V call is TRBV4-1, the J call TRBJ1-1; tentative D call: TRBD1 (5 bases). In germline, CDR1 is MGHRA, CDR2 YSYEKL. There are 16 residues in the CDR3. With 3 bases removed from V and 3 bases from J, the gap between germline ends came to 17 bases.

J is TRBJ2-1 and V is TRBV10-3; 14 nucleotides line up with TRBD2. The CDR3 consists of 16 residues. The V gene's germline CDR1 is ENHRY and CDR2 SYGVKD. The ends lost 6 bases at V and 8 bases at J; junction bases unmatched: 9. The DNA for the CDR3 is TGTGCCATCAGGGAATCCGGGACTAGCGGGAGCTATGAGCAGTTCTTC. This gives the protein CAIRESGTSGSYEQFF.

This clone was recorded only once. This rearrangement joins TRBV10-2 to TRBJ1-6; D might be TRBD1 (5 bases). The CDR3 spans 13 residues. With 0 bases removed from V and 10 bases from J, the gap between germline ends came to 7 bases. The germline V gene has CDR1 WSHSY and CDR2 SAAADI. The CDR3 DNA reads as TGCGCCAGCAGTGAGTCAGGGGACTCACCCCTCCACTTT. Encoded protein: CASSESGDSPLHF.

CDR3 sequence (DNA): TGTGCCAGCAGCCCGGGGCGAGGGGGGGAAGCCGGGGAGCTGTTTTTT. This encodes CASSPGRGGEAGELFF. The chain joins TRBV7-8 to TRBJ2-2; D may be TRBD2 (7 bases). The germline V gene encodes CDR1 SGHVS and CDR2 FQNEAQ. Trimming removed 5 bases at V and 6 bases at J, with 19 bases between. The CDR3 length is 16 residues.

The rearrangement uses TRBV9 and TRBJ2-3; 11 bases line up with TRBD2. Germline CDR1 is SGDLS and CDR2 is YYNGEE. This CDR3 region has 18 residues. V lost 3 bases to trimming and J lost 4 bases; unmatched junction nucleotides: 13. The CDR3 spells CASSAAALAGGGADTQYF. Written as DNA, the CDR3 is TGTGCCAGCAGCGCAGCGGCCCTAGCGGGAGGTGGGGCAGATACGCAGTATTTT.

The gene calls are TRBV2 and TRBJ2-7, with D possibly being TRBD1 or TRBD2 (6 bases each). This CDR3 has 13 residues. V shed 1 base and J shed 11 bases, with 15 bases lying between them. The germline V gene has CDR1 SNHLY and CDR2 FYNNEI. CDR3 sequence: CASSEEGGPWKYF. The DNA for the CDR3 is TGTGCCAGCAGTGAAGAGGGGGGTCCCTGGAAGTACTTC.

The rearrangement links TRBV7-9 to TRBJ2-7, with a tentative D call TRBD1 (6 bases). V was pared by 1 base and J by 2 bases, with 12 bases between. CDR3 length: 15 amino acids. CDR1 and CDR2 from the germline V gene are SEHNR and FQNEAQ (reference sequence). The CDR3 loop is CASSLGLQGPYEQYF. CDR3 in DNA: TGTGCCAGCAGCTTAGGTCTACAGGGTCCCTACGAGCAGTACTTC. Full variable domain (outside the CDR3, taken from reference TRBV7-9 and TRBJ2-7): DTGVSQNPRHKITKRGQNVTFRCDPISEHNRLYWYRQTLGQGPEFLTYFQNEAQLEKSRLLSDRFSAERPKGSFSTLEIQRTEQGDSAMYLCASSLGLQGPYEQYFGPGTRLTVT.

The chain has TRBV7-3 and TRBJ2-1; D ambiguous. The germline V gene encodes CDR1 SGHTA and CDR2 FQGTGA. The CDR3 loop spans 15 amino acids. Between the trimmed V and J ends, which lost 5 bases and 6 bases, there was a span of 17 bases. DNA for the CDR3: TGTGCCAGCAGCCCCGGAGAGGCCCCCGCCAATGAGCAGTTCTTC. Protein: CASSPGEAPANEQFF.

The chain joins TRBV29-1 to TRBJ1-2; a possible D gene is TRBD1 (5 bases). Between the trimmed V and J ends, which lost 6 bases and 8 bases, there was a span of 13 bases. CDR1 SQVTM and CDR2 ANQGSEA come from the germline V gene. The CDR3 is 11 amino acids. The CDR3 loop reads CSVVGTIGYTF. The CDR3 DNA follows: TGCAGCGTCGTTGGGACTATCGGCTACACCTTC.

V gene TRBV5-1 combines with J gene TRBJ1-1, with D perhaps matching TRBD1 (6 bases). CDR1 and CDR2 (germline): SGHRS, YFSETQ. The CDR3 consists of 15 residues. V was shortened by 4 bases and J by 5 bases, with 18 bases between the two germline ends. CDR3 sequence: CASSVRGGPGTEAFF. For the CDR3, the DNA is TGCGCCAGCAGCGTTAGGGGGGGCCCCGGGACTGAAGCTTTCTTT.

This sequence joins TRBV28 and TRBJ1-5, with 7 bases lining up with TRBD1. Looked up from germline, CDR1 is MDHEN and CDR2 is SYDVKM. This CDR3 has 15 residues. J gave up 1 base and V 2 bases, and 2 bases lay outside the gene matches. Written as DNA, the CDR3 is TGTGCCAGCAGTTTAGCAGGGGGAAGCAATCAGCCCCAGCATTTT. It translates to CASSLAGGSNQPQHF.

CDR3 sequence (DNA): TGTGCCTGGATGGGGTCCTGGGAGCAGTTCTTC. This codes for CAWMGSWEQFF. This chain joins TRBV30 and TRBJ2-1; D gene unclear. Germline CDR1 and CDR2: GTSNPN and SVGIG (reference sequence). Trimming cost V 4 bases and J 10 bases, with 11 bases left between them. This CDR3 spans 11 amino acids.

This clone was recorded only once. The rearrangement uses TRBV7-8 and TRBJ2-7; D call uncertain. The CDR3 sequence is 14 residues long. The germline V gene encodes CDR1 SGHVS and CDR2 FQNEAQ. V was trimmed by 1 base and J by 7 bases, leaving 14 bases between them. Here the CDR3 DNA reads TGTGCCAGCAGCTTAGTCGGCACGGCGGTAGAGCAGTACTTC. It is translated as CASSLVGTAVEQYF.

This clone was seen more than once but under ten times. This chain uses TRBV19 with TRBJ2-3, with D possibly TRBD1 on 5 matching bases. V shed 1 base and J shed 4 bases, with 9 bases lying between them. The CDR3 is 14 residues long. Germline V gene data show CDR1 as LNHDA and CDR2 as SQIVND (reference sequence). Here the CDR3 reads CASSIAGQADTQYF. The CDR3 DNA is TGTGCCAGTAGTATAGCAGGGCAGGCAGATACGCAGTATTTT. The whole variable domain, remainder taken from reference TRBV19 and TRBJ2-3, is DGGITQSPKYLFRKEGQNVTLSCEQNLNHDAMYWYRQDPGQGLRLIYYSQIVNDFQKGDIAEGYSVSREKKESFPLTVTSAQKNPTAFYLCASSIAGQADTQYFGPGTRLTVL.

The V call is TRBV6-5, the J call TRBJ1-1; no clear D. V was cut by 0 bases and J by 8 bases, with 10 bases left in between. The CDR3 contains 13 residues. Germline V CDR1 and CDR2: MNHEY, SVGAGI. CDR3 protein: CASSYSSRYEAFF. DNA of the CDR3: TGTGCCAGCAGTTACTCCTCCCGCTACGAAGCTTTCTTT.

This rearrangement joins TRBV5-4 to TRBJ1-4; D gene unclear. CDR3 size: 15 residues. The germline gives CDR1 SGHNT, CDR2 YYREEE (reference sequence). Between the trimmed V and J ends, which lost 2 bases and 0 bases, there was a span of 8 bases. For the CDR3, the DNA is TGTGCCAGCAGCTTTGGCGGTCCAACTAATGAAAAACTGTTTTTT. This sequence encodes CASSFGGPTNEKLFF. Based on the CDR3 plus reference TRBV5-4 and TRBJ1-4, the full variable domain is ETGVTQSPTHLIKTRGQQVTLRCSSQSGHNTVSWYQQALGQGPQFIFQYYREEENGRGNFPPRFSGLQFPNYSSELNVNALELDDSALYLCASSFGGPTNEKLFFGSGTQLSVL.